The 32 T cell receptor beta chains below were found in one sample sequenced in a study of blood T cells in healthy people across ages. A sample-barcoded 5' primer and a J-beta primer mix were used in a second PCR of about 7 to 12 cycles. TCRdb analysed the 5' RACE reads with MiXCR anew, one entry per CDR3 protein. The sample holds about 1.4 million distinct CDR3 sequences, roughly 59% seen once. The sequencing sample was made of blood. The receptors derive from a man aged 18 to 29 in good health.

This chain uses TRBV4-1 with TRBJ2-2; the D is unclear. Germline V CDR1 and CDR2: MGHRA, YSYEKL. V was pared by 3 bases and J by 6 bases, with 5 bases between. The CDR3 consists of 12 residues. The CDR3 is CASSQMSGELFF. The CDR3 DNA reads TGCGCCAGCAGCCAGATGTCCGGGGAGCTGTTTTTT.

V is TRBV2 and J is TRBJ1-6; 10 bases are a match to TRBD1. The CDR3 totals 16 residues. With V trimmed by 8 bases and J by 9 bases, 13 bases remained unmatched. Germline CDR1 reads SNHLY; CDR2 reads FYNNEI. In DNA, the CDR3 is TGTGCCAGCCATCCAGATGTGACAGGGGGCATTTCACCCCTCCACTTT. It specifies CASHPDVTGGISPLHF.

This clonotype was observed a few times. In DNA form, the CDR3 reads TGCAGCGGGACACAGGGGGGTCCCTACAATGAGCAGTTCTTC. This codes for CSGTQGGPYNEQFF. This chain uses TRBV29-1 with TRBJ2-1; 8 nucleotides match TRBD1. V was pared by 7 bases and J by 2 bases, with 7 bases of the junction left unmatched. The CDR3 is made up of 14 amino acids. Germline-derived CDR1 and CDR2 are SQVTM and ANQGSEA.

This clonotype occurred a few times. The chain uses TRBV6-6 and TRBJ2-1, with 7 bases aligning to TRBD2. The CDR3 covers 15 residues. The J segment lost 4 bases and the V segment lost 0 bases, leaving 3 bases of the junction unmatched. CDR1 MNHNY and CDR2 SVGAGI come from the germline V gene (reference sequence). The CDR3 region is CASSYSLAAYNEQFF. The CDR3 nucleotides are TGTGCCAGCAGTTACTCCCTAGCGGCATACAATGAGCAGTTCTTC.

The chain joins TRBV11-2 to TRBJ1-2; D uncertain. V lost 7 bases, J lost 6 bases, and 21 bases lay in between. Per the germline V gene, CDR1 is SGHAT and CDR2 is FQNNGV. There are 15 residues in the CDR3. CDR3 in amino acids: CASNERDARADGYTF. CDR3 DNA: TGTGCCAGCAACGAAAGGGATGCGAGGGCGGATGGCTACACCTTC. The variable domain in full, with the rest retrieved from reference TRBV11-2 and TRBJ1-2, is EAGVAQSPRYKIIEKRQSVAFWCNPISGHATLYWYQQILGQGPKLLIQFQNNGVVDDSQLPKDRFSAERLKGVDSTLKIQPAKLEDSAVYLCASNERDARADGYTFGSGTRLTVV.

This clonotype has only a few counts. The rearrangement uses TRBV10-3 and TRBJ2-1, with D possibly called TRBD1 or TRBD2 (7 bases each). The germline gives CDR1 ENHRY, CDR2 SYGVKD. V was shortened by 3 bases and J by 8 bases, with 23 bases between the two germline ends. The CDR3 is 17 amino acids. The CDR3 DNA follows: TGTGCCATCAGTGAAAGGGGGGGCCGGGACAGTGTCGATGAGCAGTTCTTC. Residues: CAISERGGRDSVDEQFF.

This clonotype came up a few times. The CDR3 nucleotides are TGTGCCGCGGGACGTGGGAACACTGAAGCTTTCTTT. Encoded protein: CAAGRGNTEAFF. The J gene is TRBJ1-1, the V gene TRBV25-1; D is possibly TRBD1 (5 bases). The V end lost 11 bases, the J end lost 1 base, and 11 bases lay between the germline ends. CDR1 and CDR2 (germline): MGHDK, SYGVNS. The CDR3 runs 12 residues.

This clonotype was observed a few times. This sequence joins TRBV5-1 and TRBJ1-2; no reliable D call. The length of the CDR3 is 13 residues. CDR1 and CDR2 from the germline V gene are SGHRS and YFSETQ. Trimming removed 4 bases at V and 6 bases at J, with 13 bases between. For the CDR3, the DNA is TGCGCCAGCAGCACGGAGACATTGGATGGCTACACCTTC. Its protein is CASSTETLDGYTF.

The rearrangement joins TRBV29-1 to TRBJ1-1; D uncertain. V was clipped by 1 base and J by 8 bases, with 5 bases between them. CDR1 is SQVTM and CDR2 is ANQGSEA in the germline V gene. The CDR3 loop spans 10 amino acids. CDR3 sequence: CSVEVREAFF. The CDR3 bases are TGCAGCGTTGAAGTCAGGGAAGCTTTCTTT.

The chain employs TRBV3-1 and TRBJ2-7, with TRBD2 matching over 7 bases. Germline V CDR1 and CDR2: LGHDT, YNNKEL (reference sequence). The CDR3 contains 14 residues. V was pared by 4 bases and J by 5 bases, with 8 bases of the junction left unmatched. This CDR3 reads CASSPAGDYHEQYF. The CDR3, as DNA: TGTGCCAGCAGCCCCGCGGGGGACTACCACGAGCAGTACTTC.

The chain combines TRBV12-3 or TRBV12-4 with TRBJ1-6, with D perhaps matching TRBD1 (5 bases). V dropped 5 bases and J dropped 1 base, with 15 bases sitting between them. The CDR3 is 17 residues long. CDR3 region: CASSRTGGGSYNSPLHF. The CDR3 DNA reads TGTGCCAGCAGTAGGACCGGGGGGGGATCCTATAATTCACCCCTCCACTTT.

The chain is built from TRBV7-9 and TRBJ2-7; 7 bases are a match to TRBD1. This CDR3 is built from 17 residues. Trimming removed 6 bases from V and 0 bases from J; junction bases left unmatched: 14. Germline values: CDR1 SEHNR, CDR2 FQNEAQ (reference sequence). This chain's CDR3 is CASRRLRGQTSSYEQYF. In nucleotides, the CDR3 is TGTGCCAGCAGGCGTCTTCGGGGACAGACAAGCTCCTACGAGCAGTACTTC.

The chain combines TRBV20-1 with TRBJ1-6, with D unresolved. V lost 3 bases to trimming and J lost 8 bases, with 14 bases between them. The CDR3 covers 14 residues. Per the germline V gene, CDR1 is DFQATT and CDR2 is SNEGSKA (reference sequence). DNA for the CDR3: TGCAGTGCTAGTATTCCCATCGGGGATTCACCCCTCCACTTT. It yields the protein CSASIPIGDSPLHF.

Comment on this clonotype: An end of the junction does not agree with germline; a read error may underlie this. This chain uses TRBV7-7 with TRBJ2-1; D is unclear. CDR1 is SSHAT and CDR2 is FNYEAQ in the germline V gene (reference sequence). This CDR3 is 17 amino acids long. CDR3 in amino acids: CASSLAVGPNSYNEQFF. The CDR3 region has the DNA TGTGCTAGCAGCTTAGCTGTCGGTCCAAACTCCTACAATGAGCAGTTCTTC.

The genes are TRBV5-1 and TRBJ1-6, with TRBD1 identical over 7 bases. This CDR3 region has 14 residues. CDR1 and CDR2 (germline): SGHRS, YFSETQ. The trim removed 2 bases at V and 8 bases at J, leaving 4 bases unmatched. CDR3 DNA: TGCGCCAGCAGCTTTCGACAGGGTGATTCACCCCTCCACTTT. Translation: CASSFRQGDSPLHF.

The chain carries TRBV6-2 or TRBV6-3 and TRBJ2-1; 11 nucleotides agree with TRBD2. V lost 0 bases to trimming and J lost 9 bases; unmatched junction nucleotides: 7. Per the germline V gene, CDR1 is MNHEY and CDR2 is SVGEGT. There are 16 residues in the CDR3. The CDR3 region has the DNA TGTGCCAGCAGTTACTCGGCTAGCGGGGGGTTGGGTGAGCAGTTCTTC. Translated, it gives CASSYSASGGLGEQFF.

Details on this clonotype: This may be a read error, as it is one base from a much larger clone. V and J are TRBV7-2 and TRBJ1-2; no clear D. The length of the CDR3 is 14 residues. Germline CDR1 reads SGHTA; CDR2 reads FQGNSA. With 2 bases removed from V and 12 bases from J, the gap between germline ends came to 19 bases. CDR3 bases: TGTGCCAGCAGCTTAATGGCTTCCTCGGATAGCCACACCTTC. As protein: CASSLMASSDSHTF.

The rearrangement links TRBV5-6 to TRBJ1-2; possibly TRBD1 for D (6 bases). The length of the CDR3 is 12 residues. Trimming removed 3 bases at V and 7 bases at J, with 10 bases between. Germline CDR1 SGHDT, CDR2 YYEEEE. The CDR3 sequence is CASSSDRTGYTF. CDR3 bases: TGTGCCAGCAGCTCTGACAGGACTGGCTACACCTTC.

V usage is TRBV20-1 and J usage is TRBJ2-7; 9 nucleotides agree with TRBD1. Germline V lookup: CDR1 DFQATT, CDR2 SNEGSKA (reference sequence). CDR3 length equals 15 residues. Germline trimming cut 3 bases from V and 0 bases from J; bases unmatched to any gene: 6. The CDR3 is CSASFGQGSSYEQYF. DNA for the CDR3: TGCAGTGCTAGTTTTGGACAGGGGAGCTCCTACGAGCAGTACTTC.

On this clonotype: Relative to the germline gene, one junction end is altered; a read error may explain this. This rearrangement joins TRBV5-1 to TRBJ2-5; a weak D match, TRBD1 (6 bases). In germline, CDR1 is SGHRS, CDR2 YFSETQ. CDR3 length equals 16 residues. CDR3 protein: CASSLIAQGSQETQYF. The CDR3 DNA reads TGCGCCAGCAGCTTGATCGCTCAGGGGTCACAAGAGACCCAGTACTTT.

The chain recombines TRBV29-1 with TRBJ2-3; D may be TRBD1 (6 bases). V lost 0 bases, J lost 1 base, and 11 bases lay in between. CDR1 is SQVTM and CDR2 is ANQGSEA in the germline V gene. CDR3 length equals 15 residues. The DNA for the CDR3 is TGCAGCGTTGAAGAAGGCAGGGGCGGCACAGATACGCAGTATTTT. Translated, it gives CSVEEGRGGTDTQYF.

The rearrangement joins TRBV7-8 to TRBJ1-4, with 7 bases that match TRBD1. V trimming: 7 bases; J trimming: 3 bases; junction bases outside the gene matches: 11. This CDR3 region has 16 residues. Germline V lookup: CDR1 SGHVS, CDR2 FQNEAQ. The CDR3: CASTPEGAASNEKLFF. For the CDR3, the DNA is TGTGCCAGCACCCCCGAGGGGGCAGCCTCTAATGAAAAACTGTTTTTT. Complete variable domain (other parts from reference TRBV7-8 and TRBJ1-4): GAGVSQSPRYKVAKRGQDVALRCDPISGHVSLFWYQQALGQGPEFLTYFQNEAQLDKSGLPSDRFFAERPEGSVSTLKIQRTQQEDSAVYLCASTPEGAASNEKLFFGSGTQLSVL.

The rearrangement joins TRBV6-5 to TRBJ2-1; 7 bases are a match to TRBD1. The J call is doubtful: the DNA matches TRBJ2-7 better. Germline values: CDR1 MNHEY, CDR2 SVGAGI. The CDR3 has 13 residues. The CDR3 DNA reads as TGTGCCAGCAGTTGGGACAGCAACAATGAGCAGTACTTC. It yields the protein CASSWDSNNEQYF.

This sequence joins TRBV25-1 and TRBJ1-2; 9 nucleotides match TRBD1. The J segment lost 7 bases and the V segment lost 6 bases, leaving 15 bases of the junction unmatched. Germline-derived CDR1 and CDR2 are MGHDK and SYGVNS. The CDR3 is 16 residues long. The CDR3 loop is CASSHSTGTGSGGYTF. In nucleotides, the CDR3 is TGTGCCAGCAGCCATTCAACCGGGACAGGGTCTGGTGGCTACACCTTC.

The chain carries TRBV28 and TRBJ1-4; 8 positions agree with TRBD1. Germline-derived CDR1 and CDR2 are MDHEN and SYDVKM. V was clipped by 6 bases and J by 8 bases; unmatched bases: 11. The CDR3 is made up of 15 amino acids. This CDR3 reads CASSRDRPGEEKLFF. DNA for the CDR3: TGTGCCAGCAGCCGGGACAGGCCGGGGGAGGAAAAACTGTTTTTT.

This clonotype has a handful of counts. The rearrangement uses TRBV9 and TRBJ2-3, with D perhaps matching TRBD2 (5 bases). The germline V and J ends were trimmed by 0 bases and 0 bases, with 5 bases remaining between them. The CDR3 has 14 residues. The germline V gene has CDR1 SGDLS and CDR2 YYNGEE. The CDR3 DNA is TGTGCCAGCAGCGTAGCGGGAAGCACAGATACGCAGTATTTT. Translating gives CASSVAGSTDTQYF.

The J gene is TRBJ2-1, the V gene TRBV12-3 or TRBV12-4, with D possibly TRBD2 on 6 matching bases. V gave up 3 bases and J gave up 4 bases, with 13 bases separating them. CDR3 length: 15 amino acids. CDR3 in amino acids: CASSFDGSTYNEQFF. The DNA for the CDR3 is TGTGCCAGCAGTTTCGACGGGAGTACTTACAATGAGCAGTTCTTC.

The chain carries TRBV15 and TRBJ1-5, with D possibly being TRBD1 (5 bases). In germline, CDR1 is LNHNV, CDR2 YYDKDF (reference sequence). Trimming removed 3 bases from V and 6 bases from J, with 12 bases in between. The length of the CDR3 is 14 residues. The DNA of the CDR3 is TGTGCCACCAGCAGTTACAGGCAGGGTCAGCCCCAGCATTTT. Translated: CATSSYRQGQPQHF.

This clonotype was counted between two and nine times. This rearrangement joins TRBV20-1 to TRBJ1-6; possible D gene TRBD1, 5 bases. The germline V gene encodes CDR1 DFQATT and CDR2 SNEGSKA (reference sequence). The V and J ends lost 4 bases and 4 bases respectively, with 8 bases between them. The CDR3 is 13 amino acids. The CDR3 bases are TGCAGTGCTATCTCAGGGTATAATTCACCCCTCCACTTT. Translation gives CSAISGYNSPLHF.

The chain combines TRBV5-1 with TRBJ2-4, with D perhaps TRBD1 (6 bases). The assigned J gene may be wrong: the sequence end matches TRBJ2-7 better. CDR3 length equals 14 residues. The V gene's germline CDR1 is SGHRS and CDR2 YFSETQ. The chain's CDR3 is CASSLAQGVHEQYF. CDR3 coding DNA: TGCGCCAGCAGCTTGGCACAGGGTGTCCACGAGCAGTACTTC.

The V and J genes are TRBV7-9 and TRBJ1-2; the match to TRBD1 covers 8 bases. V was pared by 5 bases and J by 5 bases, with 13 bases of the junction left unmatched. Germline CDR1 reads SEHNR; CDR2 reads FQNEAQ (reference sequence). The CDR3 spans 16 residues. CDR3 loop: CASSRHQTGAFYGYTF. The CDR3 DNA is TGTGCCAGCAGCCGGCACCAGACAGGGGCCTTTTATGGCTACACCTTC. The full variable domain, completed using reference TRBV7-9 and TRBJ1-2, is DTGVSQNPRHKITKRGQNVTFRCDPISEHNRLYWYRQTLGQGPEFLTYFQNEAQLEKSRLLSDRFSAERPKGSFSTLEIQRTEQGDSAMYLCASSRHQTGAFYGYTFGSGTRLTVV.

Notes on this clonotype: This may be a read error, as it is one base from a much larger clone. This CDR3 is CASSLLAEAYEQYF. CDR3 sequence (DNA): TGTGCCAGCAGCTTACTAGCGGAGGCCTACGAGCAGTACTTC. The rearrangement uses TRBV7-2 and TRBJ2-7, with TRBD2 identical over 7 bases. Looked up from germline, CDR1 is SGHTA and CDR2 is FQGNSA. The V and J ends lost 2 bases and 2 bases, in that order; junction bases with no gene match: 3. This CDR3 spans 14 amino acids. Complete variable domain (other parts from reference TRBV7-2 and TRBJ2-7): GAGVSQSPSNKVTEKGKDVELRCDPISGHTALYWYRQSLGQGLEFLIYFQGNSAPDKSGLPSDRFSAERTGGSVSTLTIQRTQQEDSAVYLCASSLLAEAYEQYFGPGTRLTVT.